This TCR beta chain came from a study of Ad26.COV2.S vaccination and SARS-CoV-2 variants. On the study more broadly: Ad26.COV2.S arm of COV1001 included the donor. Ad26.COV2.S shots went into the muscle once or twice, 56 days apart.

V shed 5 bases and J 7 bases; nucleotides not matched to a gene: 5. Germline V CDR1 and CDR2: MNHEY, SMNVEV (reference sequence). This CDR3 has 13 amino acids. Treatment noted: some 20 received Ad26.COV2.S at low or high dose, single or two shots; about 5 received placebo; per-sample allocation not given. The samples date from day 63 after the first vaccine or placebo injection. Sequencing used immunoSEQ multiplex PCR; TCRdb keeps in-frame clones, though not all of them. The sample includes over 400,000 clones, 80% to 95% seen only once; the top ten take approximately 1.6%. The V gene is TRBV27, the J gene TRBJ1-5; 7 bases line up with TRBD1. This sample comprised peripheral blood, obtained in a trial of Ad26.COV2.S vaccine versus placebo. This sequence was found in a person aged 18-65 years who received the Ad26.COV2.S COVID-19 vaccine or a placebo. CDR3 bases: TGTGCCAGCAGTCCCAGGGGGTTCCAGCCCCAGCATTTT. This gives the protein CASSPRGFQPQHF.